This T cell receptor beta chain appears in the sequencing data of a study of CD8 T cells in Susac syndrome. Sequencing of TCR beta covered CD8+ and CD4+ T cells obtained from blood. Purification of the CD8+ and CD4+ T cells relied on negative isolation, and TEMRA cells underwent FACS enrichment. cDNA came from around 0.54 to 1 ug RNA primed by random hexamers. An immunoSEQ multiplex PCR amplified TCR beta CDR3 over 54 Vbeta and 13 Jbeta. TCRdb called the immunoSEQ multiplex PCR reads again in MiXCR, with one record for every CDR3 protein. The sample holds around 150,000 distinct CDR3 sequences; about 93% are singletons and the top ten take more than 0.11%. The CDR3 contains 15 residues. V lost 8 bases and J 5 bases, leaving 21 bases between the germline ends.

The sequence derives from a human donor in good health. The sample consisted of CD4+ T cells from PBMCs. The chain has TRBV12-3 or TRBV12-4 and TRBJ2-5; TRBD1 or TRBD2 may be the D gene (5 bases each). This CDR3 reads CASELGAGRGETQYF. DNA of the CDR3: TGTGCCAGCGAGCTAGGCGCCGGTCGGGGCGAGACCCAGTACTTC.